The entry below gives a single T cell receptor beta chain sequence along with its context. The data originate from a study of blood T cell repertoires in COVID-19. On the study more broadly: Samples taken during acute and convalescent COVID-19 were collected in the United States, Italy and Spain. The cDNA or gDNA used as material had been derived from T cells, B-cell-depleted T cells, or PBMCs.

Seattle patient enrollment occurred during active infection, with longitudinal follow-up thereafter. The germline V and J ends were trimmed by 5 bases and 5 bases, with 12 bases remaining between them. Germline CDR1 is SQVTM and CDR2 is ANQGSEA. The CDR3 contains 12 residues. Assay: immunoSEQ multiplex PCR; the TCRdb copy retains only in-frame clones and omits some. The sample lists over 70,000 clones; 65% to 85% were seen once. The sequence came from a man between 70 and 80 years old with COVID-19, enrolled during active disease. The chain carries TRBV29-1 and TRBJ2-5; tentatively, D is TRBD1 (7 bases). Sequences were obtained from peripheral blood. The CDR3 DNA sequence: TGCAGCGTTCGGGACAGCGGGGAGACCCAGTACTTC. Its translation is CSVRDSGETQYF.